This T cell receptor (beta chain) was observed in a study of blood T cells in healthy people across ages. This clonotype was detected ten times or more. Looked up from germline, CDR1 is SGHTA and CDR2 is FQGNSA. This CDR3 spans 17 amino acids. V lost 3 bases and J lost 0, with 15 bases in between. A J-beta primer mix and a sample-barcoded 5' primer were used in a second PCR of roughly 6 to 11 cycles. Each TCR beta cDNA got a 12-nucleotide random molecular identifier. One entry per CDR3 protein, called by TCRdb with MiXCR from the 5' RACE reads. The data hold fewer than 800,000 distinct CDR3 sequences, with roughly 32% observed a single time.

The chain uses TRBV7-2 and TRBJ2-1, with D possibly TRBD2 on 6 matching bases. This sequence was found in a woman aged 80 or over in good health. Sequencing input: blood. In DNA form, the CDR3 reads TGTGCCAGCAGCTTGTCACCGGGGGTCCTCTCCTACAATGAGCAGTTCTTC. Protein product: CASSLSPGVLSYNEQFF.